Below, 28 T cell receptor beta chains from the same sample are listed, as sequenced in a study of T cells after yellow fever vaccination. One entry per CDR3 protein, called by TCRdb with MiXCR from the 5' RACE reads. The repertoire holds approximately 110,000 distinct CDR3 sequences, with 7% to 8.5% as singletons. The material was CD8+ T cells sorted from PBMCs, obtained 45 days after the yellow fever booster vaccination. The source is a young man who received the YFV17D yellow fever vaccine.

This clonotype showed up many times. V gene TRBV12-3 or TRBV12-4 combines with J gene TRBJ2-1; possibly TRBD2 for D (5 bases). Trimming cost V 3 bases and J 0 bases, with 9 bases left between them. The CDR3 runs to 15 residues. The CDR3 bases are TGTGCCAGCAGTTTGGAGGCGAGCTCCTACAATGAGCAGTTCTTC. This sequence encodes CASSLEASSYNEQFF.

This clonotype was detected many times. V gene TRBV12-3 or TRBV12-4 combines with J gene TRBJ2-1; 7 positions agree with TRBD2. The length of the CDR3 is 17 residues. The V segment lost 5 bases and the J segment 0 bases; nucleotides outside the gene matches: 10. In DNA, the CDR3 is TGTGCCAGCAGTGGGGTTCTGGGGGGGAGCTCCTACAATGAGCAGTTCTTC. Amino acids: CASSGVLGGSSYNEQFF.

This sequence joins TRBV28 and TRBJ2-1; 11 bases are a match to TRBD2. The CDR3 sequence is 16 residues long. The V segment lost 5 bases and the J segment 3 bases; nucleotides outside the gene matches: 6. Germline-derived CDR1 and CDR2 are MDHEN and SYDVKM. In nucleotides, the CDR3 is TGTGCCAGCAGTCGACTAGCGGGAAGGAGCTACAATGAGCAGTTCTTC. Amino acids: CASSRLAGRSYNEQFF.

V usage is TRBV15 and J usage is TRBJ1-1, with D maybe TRBD1 (5 bases). V was pared by 7 bases and J by 2 bases, with 11 bases between. CDR3 length equals 13 residues. Germline assignment: CDR1 LNHNV and CDR2 YYDKDF (reference sequence). The CDR3 loop reads CATTGTRNTEAFF. As DNA, the CDR3 is TGTGCCACCACCGGGACCAGAAACACTGAAGCTTTCTTT. The full variable domain, rest sourced from reference TRBV15 and TRBJ1-1, is DAMVIQNPRYQVTQFGKPVTLSCSQTLNHNVMYWYQQKSSQAPKLLFHYYDKDFNNEADTPDNFQSRRPNTSFCFLDIRSPGLGDTAMYLCATTGTRNTEAFFGQGTRLTVV.

This clonotype came up many times. V and J are TRBV12-5 and TRBJ2-7; 10 positions match TRBD1. J was trimmed by 12 bases and V by 3 bases; bases with no gene match: 14. This CDR3 is built from 15 residues. Germline assignment: CDR1 LGHNT and CDR2 FRNRAP. The CDR3 DNA reads as TGTGCTAGTGGTTTTCCGGGACAGGGGTATAAGTCTCCGTACTTC. Protein product: CASGFPGQGYKSPYF.

This clonotype was seen repeatedly, ten times or more. This chain joins TRBV7-2 and TRBJ2-7; 7 nucleotides match TRBD1. Germline trimming cut 5 bases from V and 4 bases from J; bases unmatched to any gene: 11. Germline V gene data show CDR1 as SGHTA and CDR2 as FQGNSA. The CDR3 is 15 residues long. In nucleotides, the CDR3 is TGTGCCAGCAGCCCAGAGCAGGGGGAAGAGTACGAGCAGTACTTC. It translates to CASSPEQGEEYEQYF.

This clonotype was recorded many times. The chain employs TRBV4-1 and TRBJ1-6, with 7 bases that match TRBD1. J gave up 8 bases and V 3 bases, and 13 bases lay outside the gene matches. Germline CDR1 reads MGHRA; CDR2 reads YSYEKL. CDR3 size: 17 residues. The CDR3: CASSQRTGSIIDSPLHF. Written as DNA, the CDR3 is TGCGCCAGCAGCCAGCGGACAGGTTCTATTATCGATTCACCCCTCCACTTT.

Concerning this clonotype: This may arise from a read error, as a much more abundant clone is one base away. This sequence joins TRBV4-1 and TRBJ2-1, with TRBD2 as a possible D gene (6 bases). Germline-derived CDR1 and CDR2 are MGHRA and YSYEKL. There are 14 residues in the CDR3. Trimming removed 1 base from V and 5 bases from J, with 9 bases in between. The CDR3 DNA follows: TGCGCCAGCAGCCAAGCGGGGGACCACAATGAGCAGTTCTTC. Translated, it gives CASSQAGDHNEQFF.

This clonotype was picked up many times. The chain recombines TRBV7-9 with TRBJ2-7, with 12 bases that match TRBD2. The CDR3 consists of 16 residues. The trim removed 4 bases at V and 0 bases at J, leaving 4 bases unmatched. Germline CDR1 SEHNR, CDR2 FQNEAQ (reference sequence). The CDR3 nucleotides are TGTGCCAGCAGCTGGACTAGCGGGACCGACTCCTACGAGCAGTACTTC. This encodes CASSWTSGTDSYEQYF.

The chain carries TRBV7-6 and TRBJ2-5, with D uncertain. The CDR3 covers 11 residues. Germline values: CDR1 SGHVS, CDR2 FNYEAQ. V lost 5 bases and J 7 bases, leaving 8 bases between the germline ends. The CDR3 region is CASSGPGTQYF. The CDR3, as DNA: TGTGCCAGCAGCGGTCCGGGGACCCAGTACTTC.

This clonotype has ten or more counts. J is TRBJ1-2 and V is TRBV10-3; D gene unclear. V gave up 0 bases and J gave up 3 bases, with 11 bases separating them. This CDR3 is 15 amino acids long. CDR1 and CDR2 (germline): ENHRY, SYGVKD. The CDR3 region is CAISESMGFDYGYTF. The CDR3 bases are TGTGCCATCAGTGAGTCAATGGGTTTCGACTATGGCTACACCTTC.

This clonotype was recorded at least ten times. The V gene is TRBV7-6, the J gene TRBJ2-2; D is possibly TRBD1 (6 bases). The germline V and J ends were trimmed by 3 bases and 4 bases, with 15 bases remaining between them. The CDR3 contains 16 residues. Germline V CDR1 and CDR2: SGHVS, FNYEAQ. CDR3 coding DNA: TGTGCCAGCAGCTTCCACACGGGACAATTCACCGGGGAGCTGTTTTTT. Translation gives CASSFHTGQFTGELFF.

This clonotype was picked up many times. The V and J genes are TRBV7-2 and TRBJ2-7; 7 bases fit TRBD1. CDR3 length: 12 amino acids. The V segment lost 5 bases and the J segment 6 bases; nucleotides outside the gene matches: 4. The V gene's germline CDR1 is SGHTA and CDR2 FQGNSA. CDR3 sequence (DNA): TGTGCCAGCAGCCCTGGACAGGCCGAGCAGTACTTC. Translated: CASSPGQAEQYF. The full variable domain, rest sourced from reference TRBV7-2 and TRBJ2-7, is GAGVSQSPSNKVTEKGKDVELRCDPISGHTALYWYRQSLGQGLEFLIYFQGNSAPDKSGLPSDRFSAERTGGSVSTLTIQRTQQEDSAVYLCASSPGQAEQYFGPGTRLTVT.

There are a few counts of this clonotype. The rearrangement uses TRBV11-2 and TRBJ1-4, with TRBD1 matching over 7 bases. Germline CDR1 is SGHAT and CDR2 is FQNNGV. J lost 0 bases, V lost 6 bases, and 16 bases had no gene match. The CDR3 consists of 19 residues. The CDR3 spells CASRSVGGSSFATNEKLFF. CDR3 bases: TGTGCCAGCAGAAGTGTAGGGGGCTCCTCCTTTGCAACTAATGAAAAACTGTTTTTT.

This clonotype was detected many times. V and J are TRBV29-1 and TRBJ2-1; no clear D. The germline CDR1 and CDR2 sequences are SQVTM and ANQGSEA. CDR3 length equals 11 residues. Trimming stripped 3 bases from V and 4 bases from J, with 4 bases between. This CDR3 reads CSVEWYNEQFF. The CDR3 region has the DNA TGCAGCGTTGAGTGGTACAATGAGCAGTTCTTC.

The chain combines TRBV15 with TRBJ1-3, with TRBD1 matching over 8 bases. Germline V gives CDR1 LNHNV, CDR2 YYDKDF (reference sequence). The length of the CDR3 is 16 residues. V shed 4 bases, J shed 1 base, and the junction held 6 bases outside the gene matches. CDR3 bases: TGTGCCACCAGCACCCGGACAGGGCATTCTGGAAACACCATATATTTT. Translation gives CATSTRTGHSGNTIYF.

This clonotype was observed at least ten times. V usage is TRBV10-3 and J usage is TRBJ2-7; 8 nucleotides line up with TRBD2. V lost 6 bases to trimming and J lost 0 bases; unmatched junction nucleotides: 4. The length of the CDR3 is 14 residues. CDR1 ENHRY and CDR2 SYGVKD come from the germline V gene. The CDR3 DNA follows: TGTGCCATCAGGGCGGGAGGCGCCTCCTACGAGCAGTACTTC. This codes for CAIRAGGASYEQYF.

This clonotype was counted many times. V gene TRBV6-2 or TRBV6-3 combines with J gene TRBJ1-2; D perhaps matches TRBD1 (6 bases). V was pared by 2 bases and J by 3 bases, with 13 bases between. CDR3 length: 15 residues. The germline CDR1 and CDR2 sequences are MNHEY and SVGEGT. CDR3 in DNA: TGTGCCAGCAGTTACGTCGGGGGCGCTGACTATGGCTACACCTTC. Translated, it gives CASSYVGGADYGYTF.

Many counts were recorded for this clonotype. The rearrangement links TRBV7-9 to TRBJ2-1; D is perhaps TRBD1 or TRBD2 (5 bases each). The length of the CDR3 is 16 residues. The germline V and J ends were trimmed by 3 bases and 5 bases, with 17 bases remaining between them. CDR1 SEHNR and CDR2 FQNEAQ come from the germline V gene (reference sequence). The CDR3 coding sequence is TGTGCCAGCAGCTTGACCCCGGGACCCCTTCACAATGAGCAGTTCTTC. Amino acid sequence: CASSLTPGPLHNEQFF.

This clonotype was detected many times. This chain joins TRBV6-4 and TRBJ2-1; TRBD2 matches at 7 bases. The germline gives CDR1 MRHNA, CDR2 SNTAGT. CDR3 size: 16 residues. V lost 0 bases, J lost 4 bases, and 6 bases stayed unmatched. The CDR3 spells CASSDSAGTGYNEQFF. The CDR3 DNA is TGTGCCAGCAGTGACTCAGCGGGAACTGGTTACAATGAGCAGTTCTTC.

This clonotype was observed at least ten times. This rearrangement joins TRBV12-3 or TRBV12-4 to TRBJ2-1; perhaps TRBD2 as D (5 bases). Between the trimmed V and J ends, which lost 9 bases and 2 bases, there was a span of 11 bases. This CDR3 contains 13 residues. The CDR3 loop is CASRAEAYNEQFF. CDR3 in DNA: TGTGCCAGTAGGGCGGAGGCCTACAATGAGCAGTTCTTC.

Ten or more counts support this clonotype. The chain links TRBV29-1 to TRBJ2-1, with 8 bases that match TRBD2. The CDR3 runs to 14 residues. V gave up 2 bases and J gave up 1 base; unmatched junction bases: 1. CDR1 and CDR2 (germline): SQVTM, ANQGSEA. CDR3 sequence reads: CSVETSGSYNEQFF. CDR3 DNA sequence: TGCAGCGTTGAAACTAGCGGATCCTACAATGAGCAGTTCTTC.

This clonotype was seen ten or more times. The V call is TRBV12-3 or TRBV12-4, the J call TRBJ1-5, with D hard to call. The CDR3 spans 14 residues. V gave up 6 bases and J gave up 0 bases, with 9 bases separating them. The CDR3 sequence: CASRDGYSNQPQHF. CDR3 in DNA: TGTGCCAGCAGGGACGGTTATAGCAATCAGCCCCAGCATTTT.

Ten or more counts support this clonotype. The V gene is TRBV7-2, the J gene TRBJ2-6; D is unresolved. V was cut by 0 bases and J by 2 bases, with 5 bases left in between. The CDR3 contains 15 residues. Germline lookup yields CDR1 SGHTA and CDR2 FQGNSA. CDR3 nucleotide sequence: TGTGCCAGCAGCTTAGCACAGACTGGGGCCAACGTCCTGACTTTC. It encodes CASSLAQTGANVLTF.

This clonotype was observed many times. The chain employs TRBV29-1 and TRBJ1-1, with D perhaps matching TRBD1 (5 bases). The CDR3 extends over 11 amino acids. Trimming stripped 3 bases from V and 10 bases from J, with 12 bases between. Germline V gene lookup returns CDR1 SQVTM and CDR2 ANQGSEA. The CDR3 bases are TGCAGCGTTGATGAAGGGGAAGGAGCTTTCTTT. It translates to CSVDEGEGAFF.

This clonotype has ten or more counts. The genes are TRBV29-1 and TRBJ2-3; D remains unclear. Germline CDR1 is SQVTM and CDR2 is ANQGSEA. This CDR3 comprises 11 residues. The germline V and J ends were trimmed by 6 bases and 4 bases, with 8 bases remaining between them. CDR3 in DNA: TGCAGCGTCCCGGAAGCAGATACGCAGTATTTT. This codes for CSVPEADTQYF.

This clonotype was picked up many times. The chain is built from TRBV15 and TRBJ1-1, with D perhaps TRBD1 (5 bases). The V gene's germline CDR1 is LNHNV and CDR2 YYDKDF (reference sequence). With 4 bases removed from V and 0 bases from J, the gap between germline ends came to 15 bases. The CDR3 spans 16 residues. This chain's CDR3 is CATSNDDRAMNTEAFF. The DNA of the CDR3 is TGTGCCACCAGCAACGACGACAGAGCAATGAACACTGAAGCTTTCTTT.

The V call is TRBV9, the J call TRBJ2-7; 13 positions match TRBD2. The CDR3 has 15 residues. Germline CDR1 is SGDLS and CDR2 is YYNGEE. The J segment lost 6 bases and the V segment lost 2 bases, leaving 5 bases of the junction unmatched. The CDR3 DNA sequence: TGTGCCAGCAGCGTGGGACTAGCGGGACCGATCGAGCAGTACTTC. As protein: CASSVGLAGPIEQYF.